The 8 T cell receptor beta chains presented below share a single source sample, sequenced in a study of Ad26.COV2.S vaccination and SARS-CoV-2 variants. The treatment here: over 15 received Ad26.COV2.S at low or high dose, single or two shots; about 5 received placebo; per-sample allocation not given. Sampling happened 63 days after the first vaccine or placebo injection. The repertoire was sequenced with immunoSEQ multiplex PCR; TCRdb's copy has only in-frame clones and lacks some. Of 400,000 to 450,000 clones listed, over 80% were seen once; the top ten hold approximately 1.7%. Here the sequenced sample was peripheral blood, taken in a trial of Ad26.COV2.S vaccine versus placebo. These receptors all stem from a person between 18 and 59 years old who received the Ad26.COV2.S COVID-19 vaccine or a placebo.

The chain uses TRBV7-9 and TRBJ1-2, with TRBD1 identical over 8 bases. Per germline, CDR1 SEHNR and CDR2 FQNEAQ (reference sequence). There are 13 residues in the CDR3. Germline trimming cut 11 bases from V and 1 base from J; bases unmatched to any gene: 6. DNA for the CDR3: TGTGCCTCACAGGGGGTGGTTAACTATGGCTACACCTTC. This encodes CASQGVVNYGYTF.

This rearrangement joins TRBV6-5 to TRBJ1-3; no clear D. This CDR3 has 16 residues. The germline gives CDR1 MNHEY, CDR2 SVGAGI. The V end lost 2 bases, the J end lost 4 bases, and 15 bases lay between the germline ends. The CDR3 sequence: CASSYGGRTQGNTIYF. The CDR3, as DNA: TGTGCCAGCAGTTACGGTGGCAGAACTCAAGGAAACACCATATATTTT.

This clone was found once. V is TRBV18 and J is TRBJ2-2, with D possibly TRBD1 on 5 matching bases. Germline CDR1 is KGHSH and CDR2 is LQKENI. The CDR3 has 15 amino acids. The ends were cut back, 3 bases at V and 7 bases at J, with 15 bases in the middle. DNA of the CDR3: TGTGCCAGCTCACCCTTCCAGGGAACGGGCGGGGAGCTGTTTTTT. This codes for CASSPFQGTGGELFF. The full variable domain, completed using reference TRBV18 and TRBJ2-2, is NAGVMQNPRHLVRRRGQEARLRCSPMKGHSHVYWYRQLPEEGLKFMVYLQKENIIDESGMPKERFSAEFPKEGPSILRIQQVVRGDSAAYFCASSPFQGTGGELFFGEGSRLTVL.

The DNA for the CDR3 is TGTGCCAGCAGCTTAGGCGGGGGTTTCTCGGGTGAGCAGTTCTTC. Residues: CASSLGGGFSGEQFF. V and J are TRBV11-3 and TRBJ2-1; 7 bases match TRBD2. The CDR3 totals 15 residues. Germline-derived CDR1 and CDR2 are SGHNT and YENEEA. Losses at the gene ends were 1 base for V and 9 bases for J; bases not matched to a gene: 9.

This chain links TRBV7-9 with TRBJ1-2; 7 positions match TRBD1. Germline V CDR1 and CDR2: SEHNR, FQNEAQ (reference sequence). Trimming cost V 5 bases and J 1 base; bases outside gene matches: 7. The CDR3 consists of 15 residues. In nucleotides, the CDR3 is TGTGCCAGCAGCATACTTGACAGGGATAACTATGGCTACACCTTC. Amino acid sequence: CASSILDRDNYGYTF. The whole variable domain, remainder taken from reference TRBV7-9 and TRBJ1-2, is DTGVSQNPRHKITKRGQNVTFRCDPISEHNRLYWYRQTLGQGPEFLTYFQNEAQLEKSRLLSDRFSAERPKGSFSTLEIQRTEQGDSAMYLCASSILDRDNYGYTFGSGTRLTVV.

The chain combines TRBV9 with TRBJ2-5; TRBD2 aligns across 8 bases. J gave up 2 bases and V 1 base, and 4 bases lay outside the gene matches. This CDR3 is 15 amino acids long. Germline V gene data show CDR1 as SGDLS and CDR2 as YYNGEE. The CDR3 loop reads CASSVKRGLQETQYF. The CDR3 DNA follows: TGTGCCAGCAGCGTAAAGCGGGGGCTACAAGAGACCCAGTACTTC.

This clone has only one observation. The V gene is TRBV6-2 or TRBV6-3, the J gene TRBJ2-1; D may be TRBD2 (6 bases). V was shortened by 0 bases and J by 10 bases, with 13 bases between the two germline ends. This CDR3 region has 14 residues. Germline V lookup: CDR1 MNHEY, CDR2 SVGEGT. CDR3 coding DNA: TGTGCCAGCAGTTACTCGTTGTCGCGGGGCGAGCAGTTCTTC. Amino acid sequence: CASSYSLSRGEQFF.

The CDR3 here is CAITPLAPGTGELFF. In nucleotides, the CDR3 is TGTGCCATCACCCCTCTAGCGCCCGGCACCGGGGAGCTGTTTTTT. The chain has TRBV10-3 and TRBJ2-2; tentatively, D is TRBD2 (6 bases). This CDR3 comprises 15 residues. Per the germline V gene, CDR1 is ENHRY and CDR2 is SYGVKD. Trimming pared 7 bases from V and 4 bases from J, leaving 16 bases between.